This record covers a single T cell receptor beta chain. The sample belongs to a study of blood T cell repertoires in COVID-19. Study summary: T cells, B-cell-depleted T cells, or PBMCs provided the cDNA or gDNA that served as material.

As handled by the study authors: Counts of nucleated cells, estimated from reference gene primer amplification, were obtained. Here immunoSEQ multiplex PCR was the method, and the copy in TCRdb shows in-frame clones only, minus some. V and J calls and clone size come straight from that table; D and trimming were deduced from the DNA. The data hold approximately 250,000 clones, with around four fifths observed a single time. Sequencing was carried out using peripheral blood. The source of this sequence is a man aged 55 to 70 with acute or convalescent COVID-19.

Here the CDR3 reads CASSGGQSVRQETQYF. DNA of the CDR3: TGCGCCAGCAGCGGGGGACAAAGCGTACGCCAAGAGACCCAGTACTTC. The chain combines TRBV5-1 with TRBJ2-5; D perhaps matches TRBD1 (6 bases). The V and J ends lost 4 bases and 1 base respectively, with 17 bases between them. Germline lookup yields CDR1 SGHRS and CDR2 YFSETQ. This CDR3 comprises 16 residues.